This section outlines one T cell receptor beta chain sequence together with its context. This clonotype has just a few counts. Its binding antigen is unknown. No base qualities exist here, and no much larger clone lies one base off it. V is cut by 6 bases and J by 1 base, and the space between the germline ends is 27 bases. The germline V gene provides CDR1 MGHRA and CDR2 YSYEKL. Inclusive of the bounding cysteine and phenylalanine, the CDR3 is 19 residues long. Only CDR3 DNA remains: 57 bases, in frame from the first base. These data come from a study of identical twins (dated by TCRdb to 2016 to 2017). As for the study more broadly: To test whether fetal clonotypes persist, this study deep-sequenced TCR alpha and beta repertoires from monozygotic twins, from unrelated adults of various ages, and from cord blood. Replicate twin experiments were performed at different times using different library preparation protocols to rule out contamination. The paper's findings and limits, for the study overall: In beta out-of-frame sequences, excess twin sharing was weaker, because having fewer shared sequences lowered the signal-to-noise ratio. Compared with coincidental sharing between unrelated individuals, an excess of low generation-probability sequences was observed among out-of-frame TCR alpha sequences shared between twins. Zero-insertion analyses could be partly confounded by invariant T cells such as MAIT and iNKT, though diverse VJ usage argued against such confounding for most clonotypes. In monozygotic twins, recombination models systematically underestimated out-of-frame TCR alpha sharing, but the models matched the sharing seen between unrelated individuals. Fewer insertions were carried by abundant cord blood beta clonotypes; a weaker similar trend was observed in young adult naive repertoires, while no such trend was observed in memory repertoires. Because the same donors could not be followed over many years, conclusions were based on cross-sectional statistical analysis.

Every donor was a healthy Caucasian. Three unrelated non-twin adults were also sequenced: a male aged 18 to 30, a male aged 50 to 60 and a female aged 50 to 60. Using Miltenyi CD45RO+ enrichment and human naive T-cell isolation kits, memory (CD45RO+) and naive T cells were isolated from PBMC. The library came from 5' RACE. The sequencing machine was an Illumina HiSeq 2000. Template switching introduced a universal primer binding site; the final cDNA contained a unique molecular identifier, enabling accurate counting of TCR cDNA molecules. First-strand cDNA for TCR alpha and beta chains was synthesized from specific primers in the conserved constant-segment region. Each cDNA library was double barcoded, with a SMART-Mk sample barcode plus Illumina barcodes, to control for contamination. TruSeq adapter sequences, together with Illumina sample barcodes, were added in two successive PCR steps. The Illumina HiSeq platform was used with custom primers to sequence TCR alpha and beta cDNA libraries. On the authors' methods: Raw reads were processed with MiGEC to extract unique molecular identifiers, and MiXCR was used to determine CDR3 positions. Recombination models were inferred per individual with the repgenHMM and IGoR tools using an EM algorithm. Shared clonotype analysis was performed with the tcR package in R, normalizing sharing by the product of cloneset sizes. To study raw recombination without the effects of thymic and clonal selection, out-of-frame nonproductive sequences were analyzed. TCRdb took the public reads, trimmed them with fastp at Q25, ran MiXCR for clone calling and kept in-frame beta chains. Rows are combined by CDR3 protein, so each entry shows the most common genes and DNA. The V and J calls come from TCRdb's annotation, not from the publication. Within this sample are approximately 690,000 distinct CDR3 sequences, with around 6.1% of them counted one time only. In total, the top ten clones hold around 2% of the sample.

This clonotype was obtained from a man aged 18 to 29 in good health. This receptor chain uses TRBV4-1 and TRBJ1-1; matching of 5 bases hints at TRBD1 as the D gene. The specimen was naive T cells sorted from blood. This specimen's cell subset or site label, interpreted: cells isolated with a human naive T-cell isolation kit. For the CDR3, the sequence is CASSNLLGGKGSGNTEAFF. The sequenced DNA is TGCGCCAGCAGTAATCTCCTGGGGGGGAAAGGGTCGGGGAACACTGAAGCTTTCTTT.